This TCR beta chain was obtained from a study of early T cells in non-severe SARS-CoV-2 infection. From germline, CDR1 is SEHNR and CDR2 FQNEAQ (reference sequence). The CDR3 is 11 residues long. Trimming pared 8 bases from V and 1 base from J, leaving 5 bases between. Molecules of cDNA were individually given unique molecular identifiers that were attached to them. TCRdb passed the 5' RACE reads through MiXCR, listing each CDR3 protein once. The sample yields under 25,000 distinct CDR3 sequences, under 6% seen once. In this sample, this clonotype turned up many times. Sequences were obtained from whole blood. The chain is built from TRBV7-9 and TRBJ2-5; no definite D call. This TCR derives from an adult who was a healthcare worker with PCR-confirmed SARS-CoV-2 infection or an uninfected control (not recorded which). CDR3 in amino acids: CASGLQETQYF. CDR3 coding DNA: TGTGCCAGCGGGCTCCAAGAGACCCAGTACTTC.